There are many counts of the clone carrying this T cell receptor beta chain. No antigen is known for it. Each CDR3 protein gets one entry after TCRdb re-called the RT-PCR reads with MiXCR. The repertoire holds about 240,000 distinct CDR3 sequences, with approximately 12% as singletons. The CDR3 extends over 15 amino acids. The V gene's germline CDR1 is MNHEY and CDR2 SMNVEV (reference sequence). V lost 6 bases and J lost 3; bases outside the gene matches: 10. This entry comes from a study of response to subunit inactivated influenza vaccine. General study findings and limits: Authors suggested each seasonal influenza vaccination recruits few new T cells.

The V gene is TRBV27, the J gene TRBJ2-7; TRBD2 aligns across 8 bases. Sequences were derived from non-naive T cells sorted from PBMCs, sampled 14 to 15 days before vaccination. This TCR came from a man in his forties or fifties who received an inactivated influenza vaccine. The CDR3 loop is CASSAIERERYEQYF. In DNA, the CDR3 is TGTGCCAGCAGCGCCATAGAGCGGGAGCGCTACGAGCAGTACTTC.